The present TCR beta chain was sequenced within a study of identical twins. Study-level results: In drawing conclusions, the study used cross-sectional statistical analysis and did not follow the same donors.

This clonotype came up a few times. As yet, its antigen is unknown. TCRdb re-called the 5' RACE reads with MiXCR, one entry per CDR3 protein. The table lists around 550,000 distinct CDR3 sequences, approximately 14% of them singletons. Trimming removed 2 bases from V and 2 bases from J; junction bases left unmatched: 12. This CDR3 is built from 17 residues. Germline V gene data show CDR1 as SGHRS and CDR2 as YFSETQ. These data were also reused for a study on yellow fever vaccine responses in identical twins.

This chain connects TRBV5-1 to TRBJ1-1, with 7 bases that match TRBD1. Sequencing was done on a sample of CD4+ T cells sorted from blood. This sequence was found in a woman younger than 30 in good health. CDR3 sequence (DNA): TGCGCCAGCAGCTTTAGAAGACAGGGCAAGATTAACACTGAAGCTTTCTTT. Translated: CASSFRRQGKINTEAFF.